Shown below are 25 T cell receptor beta chains from a single sample sequenced in a study of neurological immune-mediated disorders (dated 2019 in TCRdb). The library was produced with 5' RACE. These reads were obtained on an Illumina HiSeq 2500. TCRdb trimmed public reads at Q25 via fastp, called clones via MiXCR and kept in-frame beta chains. Every distinct CDR3 protein forms one entry, paired with its most common genes and DNA. Across this sample there are 20,000 to 25,000 distinct CDR3 sequences, with around 15% seen only once. The ten most abundant clones make up around 14% of the sample. Sequencing used PBMCs. These TCRs come from a female donor with HTLV-1-associated myelopathy (HAM/TSP).

This clonotype showed up many times. The rearrangement uses TRBV6-2 or TRBV6-3 and TRBJ1-1; TRBD1 is a possible D gene (5 bases). From germline, CDR1 is MNHEY and CDR2 SVGEGT. V was pared by 7 bases and J by 1 base, with 19 bases between. The CDR3 consists of 16 residues. The CDR3 nucleotides are TGTGCCAGCAAGGGAGGGGCAGGCCTAAGGAACACTGAAGCTTTCTTT. It codes for CASKGGAGLRNTEAFF.

The sample holds many counts of this clonotype. J is TRBJ2-1 and V is TRBV6-1; weak D call: TRBD2 (5 bases). Germline lookup yields CDR1 MNHNS and CDR2 SASEGT. This CDR3 spans 17 amino acids. The germline V and J ends were trimmed by 2 bases and 2 bases, with 16 bases remaining between them. The CDR3 DNA reads TGTGCCAGCAGTGAACGCCCAGCGGCTCCTCCCTACAATGAGCAGTTCTTC. Protein product: CASSERPAAPPYNEQFF.

This clonotype showed up many times. This chain connects TRBV9 to TRBJ1-1, with 9 bases that match TRBD1. Germline V gene sequence: CDR1 SGDLS, CDR2 YYNGEE. There are 12 residues in the CDR3. The V gene end was trimmed by 0 bases and the J gene end by 13 bases; junction bases not matched to a gene: 4. The CDR3 coding sequence is TGTGCCAGCAGCGTAGGGACAGGGGAGGTTTTCTTT. Its translation is CASSVGTGEVFF.

The table lists this clonotype with a few counts. This chain joins TRBV7-9 and TRBJ1-5; TRBD1 matches at 9 bases. This CDR3 region has 14 residues. Germline V gene lookup returns CDR1 SEHNR and CDR2 FQNEAQ (reference sequence). With V trimmed by 5 bases and J by 5 bases, 4 bases remained unmatched. The CDR3 region is CASSPGTGYQPQHF. For the CDR3, the DNA is TGTGCCAGCAGCCCGGGGACAGGGTATCAGCCCCAGCATTTT.

The sample holds many counts of this clonotype. J is TRBJ2-7 and V is TRBV20-1; perhaps TRBD1 as D (6 bases). The CDR3 is made up of 12 amino acids. Between the trimmed V and J ends, which lost 6 bases and 0 bases, there was a span of 9 bases. Germline CDR1 reads DFQATT; CDR2 reads SNEGSKA (reference sequence). DNA of the CDR3: TGCAGTGCCCGGGGACACTCCTACGAGCAGTACTTC. Translation: CSARGHSYEQYF.

This clonotype was counted between two and nine times. The chain is built from TRBV20-1 and TRBJ2-1; 8 nucleotides align to TRBD2. The CDR3 runs 16 residues. The germline CDR1 and CDR2 sequences are DFQATT and SNEGSKA (reference sequence). Losses at the gene ends were 0 bases for V and 0 bases for J; bases not matched to a gene: 4. Here the CDR3 DNA reads TGCAGTGCTAGAGATCGGGGGGGGGTCTCCTACAATGAGCAGTTCTTC. Protein product: CSARDRGGVSYNEQFF.

This clonotype has at least ten counts. The chain couples TRBV15 to TRBJ1-1; D remains ambiguous. V was trimmed by 0 bases and J by 3 bases, leaving 11 bases between them. The V gene's germline CDR1 is LNHNV and CDR2 YYDKDF (reference sequence). The CDR3 has 15 amino acids. As DNA, the CDR3 is TGTGCCACCAGCAGAGATGGCGTACTGCACACTGAAGCTTTCTTT. It specifies CATSRDGVLHTEAFF.

This clonotype occurred many times. The chain couples TRBV20-1 to TRBJ2-2; D ambiguous. V was cut by 7 bases and J by 3 bases, with 18 bases left in between. Looked up from germline, CDR1 is DFQATT and CDR2 is SNEGSKA (reference sequence). This CDR3 is 15 amino acids long. Here the CDR3 reads CSVPATQRDTGELFF. Here the CDR3 DNA reads TGCAGTGTCCCAGCGACACAAAGGGACACCGGGGAGCTGTTTTTT.

This clonotype was found a few times. CDR3 nucleotides: TGTGCCAGCACCGGCAGGACCAATTCACCCCTCCACTTT. Its translation is CASTGRTNSPLHF. The V gene is TRBV6-5, the J gene TRBJ1-6; D not resolved. V was cut by 7 bases and J by 7 bases, with 11 bases left in between. The CDR3 is 13 residues long. The V gene's germline CDR1 is MNHEY and CDR2 SVGAGI.

This clonotype was seen repeatedly, ten times or more. The chain uses TRBV20-1 and TRBJ1-1; D is ambiguous. Deletions cut 6 bases from V and 7 bases from J, with 21 bases between. Germline V gene lookup returns CDR1 DFQATT and CDR2 SNEGSKA (reference sequence). CDR3 length equals 14 residues. The CDR3 loop is CSALPPRRTFEAFF. In DNA, the CDR3 is TGCAGTGCCCTCCCCCCACGGCGTACCTTTGAAGCTTTCTTT.

In this sample, this clonotype turned up many times. The chain links TRBV25-1 to TRBJ1-3; D uncertain. Germline V gene sequence: CDR1 MGHDK, CDR2 SYGVNS. The CDR3 has 16 residues. V lost 3 bases to trimming and J lost 0 bases, with 12 bases between them. Here the CDR3 DNA reads TGTGCCAGCAGTGAGAACAGATATCGCTCTGGAAACACCATATATTTT. Translation: CASSENRYRSGNTIYF.

This clonotype was seen many times. The chain couples TRBV7-2 to TRBJ2-1; D gene ambiguous. The V gene lost 5 bases and the J gene lost 4 bases, with 12 bases spanning the gap. Per germline, CDR1 SGHTA and CDR2 FQGNSA. The CDR3 length is 14 residues. CDR3 in DNA: TGTGCCAGCAGCCTCATTCCACAGTACAATGAGCAGTTCTTC. Its translation is CASSLIPQYNEQFF.

In its sample, this clonotype ranks as medium-sized. The rearrangement uses TRBV7-2 and TRBJ2-1; 8 bases match TRBD1. Germline V gene data show CDR1 as SGHTA and CDR2 as FQGNSA. With 5 bases clipped from V and 13 bases from J, the junction kept 7 bases outside the gene matches. The CDR3 is made up of 12 amino acids. CDR3 bases: TGTGCCAGCAGCCCCGGGACAGGTCATCAGTTCTTC. Translated: CASSPGTGHQFF.

This clonotype was counted many times. The rearrangement links TRBV4-3 to TRBJ2-7; D is unclear. V gave up 1 base and J gave up 1 base, with 8 bases separating them. Germline V gives CDR1 LGHNA, CDR2 YSLEER. The CDR3 consists of 14 residues. CDR3 DNA: TGCGCCAGCAGCCAAGTCTTTCCTTCCTACGAGCAGTACTTC. It codes for CASSQVFPSYEQYF.

Ten or more counts support this clonotype. The genes are TRBV4-3 and TRBJ2-1; a possible D gene is TRBD1 (5 bases). The CDR3 has 14 amino acids. CDR1 and CDR2 from the germline V gene are LGHNA and YSLEER. V lost 0 bases to trimming and J lost 6 bases, with 9 bases between them. CDR3 sequence (DNA): TGCGCCAGCAGCCAAGATTGGGGCTTCAATGAGCAGTTCTTC. Translated, it gives CASSQDWGFNEQFF.

This clonotype was found many times. V is TRBV7-2 and J is TRBJ2-1; TRBD2 might be the D (7 bases). Germline V gene sequence: CDR1 SGHTA, CDR2 FQGNSA. The ends were cut back, 1 base at V and 3 bases at J, with 10 bases in the middle. The CDR3 covers 15 residues. This CDR3 is CASSLGGGGYNEQFF. CDR3 sequence (DNA): TGTGCCAGCAGCTTAGGGGGGGGCGGCTACAATGAGCAGTTCTTC.

This clonotype was observed many times. The J gene is TRBJ2-1, the V gene TRBV24-1; D possibly uses TRBD1 or TRBD2 (5 bases each). Germline CDR1 is KGHDR and CDR2 is SFDVKD. The V gene lost 2 bases and the J gene lost 7 bases, with 14 bases spanning the gap. CDR3 length: 15 amino acids. The CDR3 nucleotides are TGTGCCACCAGTGATTCGAGGGACCTCCTGAATGAGCAGTTCTTC. It is translated as CATSDSRDLLNEQFF.

This clonotype was recorded at least ten times. This chain joins TRBV6-1 and TRBJ1-1; a possible D gene is TRBD1 (5 bases). The CDR3 covers 17 residues. Trimming cost V 1 base and J 0 bases, with 15 bases left between them. CDR1 is MNHNS and CDR2 is SASEGT in the germline V gene. The CDR3 loop reads CASSEGTSTLMNTEAFF. CDR3 nucleotides: TGTGCCAGCAGTGAAGGGACAAGTACACTTATGAACACTGAAGCTTTCTTT.

The chain recombines TRBV6-5 with TRBJ2-7, with a weak D call TRBD2 (7 bases). V shed 2 bases and J shed 0 bases, with 11 bases lying between them. The CDR3 totals 15 residues. Germline V lookup: CDR1 MNHEY, CDR2 SVGAGI. The CDR3 coding sequence is TGTGCCAGCAGTTACGGGAGGGGGAGCTCCTACGAGCAGTACTTC. Translating it yields CASSYGRGSSYEQYF.

At least ten counts were recorded for this clonotype. The rearrangement uses TRBV7-2 and TRBJ2-7; D gene uncertain. This CDR3 comprises 13 residues. The V and J ends lost 3 bases and 2 bases respectively, with 8 bases between them. The germline CDR1 and CDR2 sequences are SGHTA and FQGNSA. The CDR3 region is CASSLDRTYEQYF. CDR3 DNA: TGTGCCAGCAGCTTGGACCGGACCTACGAGCAGTACTTC. The complete variable domain, with remaining parts taken from reference TRBV7-2 and TRBJ2-7, reads GAGVSQSPSNKVTEKGKDVELRCDPISGHTALYWYRQSLGQGLEFLIYFQGNSAPDKSGLPSDRFSAERTGGSVSTLTIQRTQQEDSAVYLCASSLDRTYEQYFGPGTRLTVT.

This clonotype was recorded at least ten times. The V call is TRBV7-8, the J call TRBJ1-2; 7 nucleotides match TRBD1. Germline V lookup: CDR1 SGHVS, CDR2 FQNEAQ. The CDR3 is made up of 12 amino acids. J gave up 5 bases and V 5 bases, and 2 bases lay outside the gene matches. The CDR3: CASSDRAYGYTF. The DNA for the CDR3 is TGTGCCAGCAGCGACAGGGCGTATGGCTACACCTTC.

There are a few counts of this clonotype. The genes are TRBV6-6 and TRBJ2-1, with TRBD2 identical over 9 bases. Unmatched junction bases numbered 12, after V lost 6 bases and J lost 0 bases. Germline V gives CDR1 MNHNY, CDR2 SVGAGI (reference sequence). The CDR3 is made up of 18 amino acids. This CDR3 is CASRHRTSESSSYNEQFF. The CDR3 DNA reads as TGTGCCAGCAGGCATCGGACTAGCGAGAGTAGCTCCTACAATGAGCAGTTCTTC.

This clonotype was recorded at least ten times. CDR3 sequence: CASSPIAGSQFF. CDR3 in DNA: TGCGCCAGCAGCCCCATAGCGGGAAGTCAGTTCTTC. The chain is built from TRBV4-1 and TRBJ2-1, with 8 bases matching TRBD2. The CDR3 spans 12 residues. Germline CDR1 MGHRA, CDR2 YSYEKL. Trimming at V came to 4 bases and at J to 13 bases, leaving 6 bases not matched to a gene.

There are many counts of this clonotype. A read error may account for a junction end that differs from germline. The chain is built from TRBV5-1 and TRBJ2-5; 9 bases are shared with TRBD2. Germline lookup yields CDR1 SGHRS and CDR2 YFSETQ. This CDR3 is 15 amino acids long. For the CDR3, the DNA is TGCGCCAGCAGCTCTAAAGCGGGGGGTCAAGGGACCCAGTACTTC. Its protein is CASSSKAGGQGTQYF.

This clonotype is categorized as medium-sized (0.01 to 0.1%). The chain carries TRBV29-1 and TRBJ2-3; no definite D call. V was pared by 6 bases and J by 2 bases, with 15 bases between. The length of the CDR3 is 14 residues. Germline V lookup: CDR1 SQVTM, CDR2 ANQGSEA. For the CDR3, the DNA is TGCAGCGTCCCAGACGGGTCGTTCACAGATACGCAGTATTTT. The encoded protein is CSVPDGSFTDTQYF.